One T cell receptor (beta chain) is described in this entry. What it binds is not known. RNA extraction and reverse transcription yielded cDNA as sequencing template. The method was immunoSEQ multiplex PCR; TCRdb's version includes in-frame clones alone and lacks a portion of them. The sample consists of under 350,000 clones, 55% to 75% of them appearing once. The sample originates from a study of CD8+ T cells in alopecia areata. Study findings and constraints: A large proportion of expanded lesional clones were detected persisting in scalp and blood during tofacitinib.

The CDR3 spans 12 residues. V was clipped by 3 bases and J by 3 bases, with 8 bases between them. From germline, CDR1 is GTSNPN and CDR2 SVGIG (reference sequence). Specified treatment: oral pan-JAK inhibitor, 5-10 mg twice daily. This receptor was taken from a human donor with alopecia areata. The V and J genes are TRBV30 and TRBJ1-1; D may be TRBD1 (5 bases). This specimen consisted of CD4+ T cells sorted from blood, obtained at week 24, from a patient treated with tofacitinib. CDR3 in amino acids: CAWRGDYTEAFF. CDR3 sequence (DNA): TGTGCCTGGAGGGGGGACTACACTGAAGCTTTCTTT.